This T cell receptor (beta chain) was captured by sequencing in a study of breast tumors, draining lymph nodes, adjacent tissues. TCRdb fed the multiplex PCR reads into MiXCR, producing one record per CDR3 protein. The sample has over 130,000 distinct CDR3 sequences, less than 35% seen once. Samples came from axillary lymph nodes draining the breast cancer. The V end was cut by 0 bases, the J end by 4 bases, with 10 bases between. Germline assignment: CDR1 SGHKS and CDR2 YYEKEE (reference sequence). The CDR3 extends over 14 amino acids. On this clonotype itself: A single base separates this from a much larger clone, so it may be a read error.

The sequencing sample was made of axillary lymph node tissue. The V call is TRBV5-5, the J call TRBJ1-2, with D unclear. The source of this sequence is a female donor with breast cancer. Some clones in this sample may be carry-over from other donors' samples. CDR3 protein: CASSLEGASYGYTF. The DNA for the CDR3 is TGTGCCAGCAGCTTGGAGGGCGCCTCCTATGGCTACACCTTC.